The entry below describes one TCR beta chain. Its antigen is not identified. The data were taken from a study of OX40 agonist ivuxolimab in advanced cancers. Study context: Ivuxolimab doses were 0.01, 0.1, 0.3, 1.5, 3 or 10 mg/kg every 2 weeks.

Sequencing was performed with immunoSEQ multiplex PCR; in TCRdb, only in-frame clones are kept and a portion is missing. The table lists just over 70,000 clones, about four fifths of them singletons. Trimming cost V 4 bases and J 6 bases, with 17 bases left between them. The V gene's germline CDR1 is SGHNT and CDR2 YYREEE (reference sequence). The CDR3 is made up of 16 amino acids. The study's findings and limits: Certain nonresponding patients likewise had low normalized T-cell clonal expansion. Mean expanded clone counts were higher in CD8+ than CD4+ T cells.

The sequence came from an adult with an advanced solid tumor such as melanoma, head and neck, liver or kidney cancer. The source was CD4+ or CD8+ T cells sorted from blood, collected in a trial of the OX40 agonist ivuxolimab. This chain connects TRBV5-4 to TRBJ1-6; D remains ambiguous. This chain's CDR3 is CASSVPSESSNSPLHF. The DNA for the CDR3 is TGTGCCAGCAGCGTCCCTTCGGAGTCTAGTAATTCACCCCTCCACTTT.